These 14 T cell receptor beta chains were all obtained from the same sample, sequenced in a study of molecular identifiers for immune sequencing clone quantification. TCRdb itself ran the PCR reads through MiXCR, one entry per CDR3 protein. The sample holds approximately 630,000 distinct CDR3 sequences; 25% are singletons and the top ten take about 0.84%. The sequenced sample consisted of naive CD8+ T cells from blood, with Jurkat cell RNA spiked in. Subset of the sample: FACS-sorted CD8+CD4-CCR7+CD45RA+ naive T cells. Receptors originate from a human donor in good health. Some libraries in this study had Jurkat cell RNA spiked in.

V usage is TRBV12-5 and J usage is TRBJ2-7; a possible D gene is TRBD2 (5 bases). Per germline, CDR1 LGHNT and CDR2 FRNRAP. The CDR3 has 13 residues. V lost 0 bases to trimming and J lost 5 bases, with 8 bases between them. The CDR3 sequence: CASGLVERDEQYF. DNA of the CDR3: TGTGCTAGTGGTTTGGTTGAGAGGGACGAGCAGTACTTC.

V is TRBV7-9 and J is TRBJ2-2; D possibly corresponds to TRBD1 (6 bases). This CDR3 comprises 13 residues. The germline V and J ends were trimmed by 2 bases and 9 bases, with 10 bases remaining between them. Germline CDR1 SEHNR, CDR2 FQNEAQ (reference sequence). The DNA for the CDR3 is TGTGCCAGCAGCTTAACAGGGTCCCGGGAGCTGTTTTTT. Translation gives CASSLTGSRELFF.

This clonotype was detected ten times or more. The chain links TRBV16 to TRBJ1-4, with a weak D call TRBD1 (6 bases). There are 14 residues in the CDR3. V was shortened by 4 bases and J by 7 bases, with 13 bases between the two germline ends. In germline, CDR1 is KGHSY, CDR2 FQNENV. CDR3 in DNA: TGTGCCAGCAGCCCTCACCAGGGGACTGAAAAACTGTTTTTT. Residues: CASSPHQGTEKLFF. The full variable domain, with the rest looked up from reference TRBV16 and TRBJ1-4, is GEEVAQTPKHLVRGEGQKAKLYCAPIKGHSYVFWYQQVLKNEFKFLISFQNENVFDETGMPKERFSAKCLPNSPCSLEIQATKLEDSAVYFCASSPHQGTEKLFFGSGTQLSVL.

The table lists this clonotype with a count of one. This may be a read error: a much more frequent sequence differs by one nucleotide. The V and J genes are TRBV4-3 and TRBJ2-1, with 8 bases fitting TRBD1. Germline assignment: CDR1 LGHNA and CDR2 YSLEER. The CDR3 sequence is 15 residues long. Here the CDR3 DNA reads TGCGCCCGCAGCCTTGGACAGGGACGATCCAATGAGCAGTTCTTC. Its translation: CARSLGQGRSNEQFF.

This clonotype showed up many times. The gene calls are TRBV29-1 and TRBJ1-4; D gene ambiguous. V lost 7 bases and J 8 bases, leaving 11 bases between the germline ends. Germline CDR1 and CDR2: SQVTM and ANQGSEA. The CDR3 sequence is 11 residues long. This CDR3 reads CSAPVAEKLFF. CDR3 nucleotides: TGCAGCGCACCAGTGGCAGAAAAACTGTTTTTT.

Notes on this clonotype: A much larger clone differs from this one at a single base, so this may be a read error. This chain uses TRBV27 with TRBJ1-6; tentative D call: TRBD1 (5 bases). The length of the CDR3 is 18 residues. Trimming took 5 bases from V and 6 from J, leaving 23 bases between them. Germline lookup yields CDR1 MNHEY and CDR2 SMNVEV (reference sequence). This CDR3 reads CASSPTPTVPMRNSPLHF. Here the CDR3 DNA reads TGTGCCAGCAGTCCAACACCGACAGTCCCAATGCGTAATTCACCCCTCCACTTT.

This clonotype came up many times. This chain joins TRBV5-1 and TRBJ2-7, with TRBD1 as a possible D gene (6 bases). This CDR3 spans 13 amino acids. The germline V and J ends were trimmed by 0 bases and 7 bases, with 11 bases remaining between them. Per the germline V gene, CDR1 is SGHRS and CDR2 is YFSETQ. CDR3 DNA: TGCGCCAGCAGCTTGGACAGGGTGATGGAGCAGTACTTC. Translating it yields CASSLDRVMEQYF.

About this clonotype: At one end, the junction sequence differs from germline, possibly due to a read error. The chain combines TRBV7-6 with TRBJ1-1; 7 bases match TRBD1. CDR1 and CDR2 from the germline V gene are SGHVS and FNYEAQ. The CDR3 loop spans 15 amino acids. CDR3 in amino acids: CASSNEGGAHTEALF. The CDR3 DNA reads as TGTGCCAGCAGCAATGAAGGGGGCGCCCACACTGAAGCTCTCTTT.

In the case of this clonotype: Just one base apart from a much larger clone, this may be a read error. The chain is built from TRBV28 and TRBJ1-1; D uncertain. Per germline, CDR1 MDHEN and CDR2 SYDVKM. The CDR3 is made up of 12 amino acids. The CDR3 spells CASSRRYTEASF. CDR3 nucleotide sequence: TGTGCCAGCAGCCGGAGATACACTGAAGCTTCCTTT.

In regard to this clonotype: A single base separates this from a much larger clone, so it may be a read error. This chain connects TRBV6-1 to TRBJ2-3, with 10 bases matching TRBD2. The CDR3 totals 16 residues. Per germline, CDR1 MNHNS and CDR2 SASEGT. The junction had 9 bases not matched to a gene; V was cut back by 5 bases and J by 4 bases. Here the CDR3 DNA reads TGTGCCAGCAGTCTACGGTCTAGCGGGAGCTCAGATACGCAGTATTTT. Protein: CASSLRSSGSSDTQYF.

This clonotype appeared a few times. V usage is TRBV12-5 and J usage is TRBJ2-7, with D perhaps matching TRBD1 (6 bases). Looked up from germline, CDR1 is LGHNT and CDR2 is FRNRAP. Deletions cut 7 bases from V and 6 bases from J, with 19 bases between. The CDR3 has 14 amino acids. This chain's CDR3 is CASAPDSYPSEQYF. In DNA form, the CDR3 reads TGTGCTAGTGCCCCGGACAGTTACCCGAGCGAGCAGTACTTC.

This clonotype was seen more than once but under ten times. The chain is built from TRBV5-4 and TRBJ2-3; 7 positions match TRBD1. From germline, CDR1 is SGHNT and CDR2 YYREEE (reference sequence). Unmatched junction bases numbered 9, after V lost 7 bases and J lost 1 base. The CDR3 contains 15 residues. CDR3 bases: TGTGCCAGCGAACCAGGGGGAAGAGGCACAGATACGCAGTATTTT. It specifies CASEPGGRGTDTQYF.

This clonotype showed up just a few times. The genes are TRBV7-9 and TRBJ2-2; D is perhaps TRBD2 (5 bases). The germline V gene has CDR1 SEHNR and CDR2 FQNEAQ (reference sequence). The V gene lost 4 bases and the J gene lost 6 bases, with 12 bases spanning the gap. This CDR3 is built from 14 residues. In DNA form, the CDR3 reads TGTGCCAGCAGCTCGAGAACGCGGGCCGGGGAGCTGTTTTTT. It yields the protein CASSSRTRAGELFF.

Points on this clonotype: This is likely a read error, given that the CDR3 carries no conserved phenylalanine or tryptophan at its end. It is unclear where the CDR3 begins or ends on the DNA, so no DNA is shown, and the CDR3 is as TCRdb lists it. The chain is built from TRBV29-1 and TRBJ2-5; TRBD1 is the table's D call and was not checked against the DNA. A total of 12 residues make up the CDR3, ends included. The V gene's germline CDR1 is SQVTM and CDR2 ANQGSEA. CDR3: CSAYRTQETQCS.